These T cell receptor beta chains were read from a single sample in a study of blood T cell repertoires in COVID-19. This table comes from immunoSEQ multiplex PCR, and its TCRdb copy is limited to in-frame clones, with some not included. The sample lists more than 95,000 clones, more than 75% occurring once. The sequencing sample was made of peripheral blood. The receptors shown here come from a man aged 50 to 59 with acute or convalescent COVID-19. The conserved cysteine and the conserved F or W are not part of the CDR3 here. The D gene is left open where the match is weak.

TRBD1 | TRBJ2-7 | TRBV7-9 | ASSLREGQGAYEQY
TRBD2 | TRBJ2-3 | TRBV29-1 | SVYNGSRGGKGQY
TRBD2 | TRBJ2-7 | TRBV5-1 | ASSLGLAGGISYEQY
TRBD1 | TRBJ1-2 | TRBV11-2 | ASSSGGTSYGYT
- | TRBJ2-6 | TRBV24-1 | ATSERVPGANVLT
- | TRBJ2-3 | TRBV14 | ASSQYLGADTQY
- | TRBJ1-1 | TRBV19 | ASSIHKGRTEAF
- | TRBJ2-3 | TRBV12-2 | ASRPALDQGALNTDTQY
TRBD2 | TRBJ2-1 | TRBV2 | ASSPAGGPSYNEQF
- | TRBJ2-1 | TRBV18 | ASSNQGNEQF